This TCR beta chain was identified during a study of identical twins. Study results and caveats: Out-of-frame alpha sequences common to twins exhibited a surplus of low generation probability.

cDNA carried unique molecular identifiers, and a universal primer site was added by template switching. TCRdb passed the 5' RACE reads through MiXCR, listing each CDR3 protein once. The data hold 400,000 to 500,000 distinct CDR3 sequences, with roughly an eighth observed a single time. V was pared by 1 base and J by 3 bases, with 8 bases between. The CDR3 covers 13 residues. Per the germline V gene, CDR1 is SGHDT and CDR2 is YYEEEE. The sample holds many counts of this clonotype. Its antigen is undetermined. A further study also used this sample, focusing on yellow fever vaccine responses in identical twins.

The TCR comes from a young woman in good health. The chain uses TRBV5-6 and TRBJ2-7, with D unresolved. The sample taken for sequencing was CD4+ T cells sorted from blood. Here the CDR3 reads CASSLFSDYEQYF. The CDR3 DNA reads TGTGCCAGCAGCTTGTTTAGTGACTACGAGCAGTACTTC.